The 30 T cell receptor beta chains below were found in one sample sequenced in a study of T cells after yellow fever vaccination. One entry per CDR3 protein, called by TCRdb with MiXCR from the 5' RACE reads. This sample has approximately 120,000 distinct CDR3 sequences, with roughly 8.2% found just once. Sequences were derived from CD8+ T cells sorted from PBMCs, sampled on the day of the yellow fever booster vaccination. The receptors were gathered from a man aged 18 to 29 who received the YFV17D yellow fever vaccine.

The chain couples TRBV29-1 to TRBJ1-1; the D is unclear. Trimming removed 4 bases at V and 8 bases at J, with 11 bases between. The germline gives CDR1 SQVTM, CDR2 ANQGSEA. This CDR3 is built from 11 residues. The CDR3 region is CSVVLGSEAFF. The CDR3 DNA sequence: TGCAGCGTTGTGTTGGGGTCCGAAGCTTTCTTT.

The rearrangement links TRBV5-1 to TRBJ1-1, with a tentative D call TRBD1 (6 bases). CDR1 is SGHRS, CDR2 YFSETQ, per germline. The CDR3 totals 17 residues. V lost 4 bases and J lost 4, with 23 bases in between. This chain's CDR3 is CASSQEPRGLGGTEAFF. CDR3 in DNA: TGCGCCAGCAGCCAGGAACCCAGGGGCCTCGGTGGCACTGAAGCTTTCTTT.

This clonotype was counted only a few times. The V and J genes are TRBV9 and TRBJ2-7; no firm D call. The CDR3 is made up of 14 amino acids. Deletions cut 2 bases from V and 2 bases from J, with 11 bases between. CDR1 and CDR2 from the germline V gene are SGDLS and YYNGEE. The DNA for the CDR3 is TGTGCCAGCAGCGTGACCGATCTAGCCTACGAGCAGTACTTC. As protein: CASSVTDLAYEQYF.

The rearrangement links TRBV6-5 to TRBJ1-1, with D hard to call. V lost 2 bases and J lost 9, with 10 bases in between. Germline V gene lookup returns CDR1 MNHEY and CDR2 SVGAGI. This CDR3 has 12 residues. This CDR3 reads CASSYGSGKAFF. The CDR3 nucleotides are TGTGCCAGCAGTTACGGATCAGGAAAAGCTTTCTTT.

This clonotype occurred a few times. V gene TRBV4-1 combines with J gene TRBJ2-6; D is unclear. The CDR3 is made up of 18 amino acids. CDR1 is MGHRA and CDR2 is YSYEKL in the germline V gene. Trimming left V 1 base short and J 0 bases short, with 13 bases between. The CDR3 loop is CASSQVGNHRSGANVLTF. The CDR3 DNA sequence: TGCGCCAGCAGCCAAGTTGGGAATCACCGCTCTGGGGCCAACGTCCTGACTTTC.

The chain employs TRBV7-6 and TRBJ1-1, with D perhaps matching TRBD1 (6 bases). Trimming took off 1 base at V and 2 bases at J, with 11 bases between the two ends. The germline V gene has CDR1 SGHVS and CDR2 FNYEAQ. The CDR3 loop spans 15 amino acids. The DNA for the CDR3 is TGTGCCAGCAGCTTAGTAACAGGGCCTAACACTGAAGCTTTCTTT. Translated: CASSLVTGPNTEAFF.

In this sample, this clonotype turned up many times. The rearrangement joins TRBV7-9 to TRBJ2-3; 10 bases are a match to TRBD2. Germline V CDR1 and CDR2: SEHNR, FQNEAQ (reference sequence). The CDR3 has 17 residues. Losses at the gene ends were 5 bases for V and 0 bases for J; bases not matched to a gene: 8. The CDR3, as DNA: TGTGCCAGCAGCAATCCTAGCGGGGGCTTTAGCACAGATACGCAGTATTTT. This translates into CASSNPSGGFSTDTQYF. The full variable domain, rest sourced from reference TRBV7-9 and TRBJ2-3, is DTGVSQNPRHKITKRGQNVTFRCDPISEHNRLYWYRQTLGQGPEFLTYFQNEAQLEKSRLLSDRFSAERPKGSFSTLEIQRTEQGDSAMYLCASSNPSGGFSTDTQYFGPGTRLTVL.

This clonotype was picked up a small number of times. This chain joins TRBV7-2 and TRBJ2-7; D is unclear. The V gene's germline CDR1 is SGHTA and CDR2 FQGNSA. The CDR3 is made up of 15 amino acids. Trimming removed 1 base from V and 2 bases from J, with 12 bases in between. Here the CDR3 reads CASSLGPRNPYEQYF. CDR3 DNA sequence: TGTGCCAGCAGCTTAGGTCCAAGAAACCCCTACGAGCAGTACTTC. Filled out from reference TRBV7-2 and TRBJ2-7, the complete variable domain reads GAGVSQSPSNKVTEKGKDVELRCDPISGHTALYWYRQSLGQGLEFLIYFQGNSAPDKSGLPSDRFSAERTGGSVSTLTIQRTQQEDSAVYLCASSLGPRNPYEQYFGPGTRLTVT.

The CDR3 sequence: CASSLDWTGVYEQYF. The CDR3 bases are TGTGCCAGCAGCTTAGATTGGACAGGGGTCTACGAGCAGTACTTC. The chain has TRBV11-2 and TRBJ2-7; 9 bases map to TRBD1. After removal of 0 bases from V and 3 bases from J, the junction contained 3 bases not matched to a gene. Germline loops: CDR1 SGHAT, CDR2 FQNNGV. The CDR3 runs 15 residues.

This clonotype appeared a few times. This chain joins TRBV5-1 and TRBJ2-1; D gene uncertain. Germline values: CDR1 SGHRS, CDR2 YFSETQ. The CDR3 length is 16 residues. Deletions cut 1 base from V and 2 bases from J, with 13 bases between. The CDR3 coding sequence is TGCGCCAGCAGCTTGATACAAGATCCCGCCTACAATGAGCAGTTCTTC. Translation gives CASSLIQDPAYNEQFF.

This clonotype was recorded a few times. V and J are TRBV11-3 and TRBJ2-3, with 13 nucleotides matching TRBD2. V lost 5 bases and J lost 0; bases outside the gene matches: 8. This CDR3 spans 18 amino acids. The germline V gene encodes CDR1 SGHNT and CDR2 YENEEA. The CDR3 loop is CASSPGLAGAPSTDTQYF. In DNA, the CDR3 is TGTGCCAGCAGCCCCGGACTAGCGGGGGCCCCTAGCACAGATACGCAGTATTTT.

This clonotype was counted between two and nine times. The J gene is TRBJ2-7, the V gene TRBV19; D might be TRBD1 (6 bases). The CDR3 sequence is 14 residues long. Looked up from germline, CDR1 is LNHDA and CDR2 is SQIVND (reference sequence). Trimming left V 5 bases short and J 2 bases short, with 13 bases between. CDR3 protein: CASSPLQGPYEQYF. In DNA, the CDR3 is TGTGCCAGTAGTCCGTTACAGGGCCCCTACGAGCAGTACTTC. Based on the CDR3 plus reference TRBV19 and TRBJ2-7, the full variable domain is DGGITQSPKYLFRKEGQNVTLSCEQNLNHDAMYWYRQDPGQGLRLIYYSQIVNDFQKGDIAEGYSVSREKKESFPLTVTSAQKNPTAFYLCASSPLQGPYEQYFGPGTRLTVT.

The chain couples TRBV10-3 to TRBJ2-7; the D is unclear. The CDR3 covers 13 residues. Trimming removed 2 bases from V and 5 bases from J, with 10 bases in between. Germline CDR1 reads ENHRY; CDR2 reads SYGVKD. CDR3 residues: CAISEGQANEQYF. The CDR3 coding sequence is TGTGCCATCAGTGAGGGGCAGGCTAACGAGCAGTACTTC.

This clonotype was detected ten times or more. The CDR3 DNA reads TGTGCCAGCAGTTACGGGCGTCCCGGGCTGAACACCGGGGAGCTGTTTTTT. This codes for CASSYGRPGLNTGELFF. The chain couples TRBV6-2 or TRBV6-3 to TRBJ2-2; no clear D. The V end was cut by 2 bases, the J end by 1 base, with 14 bases between. CDR3 size: 17 residues. The germline CDR1 and CDR2 sequences are MNHEY and SVGEGT.

This clonotype has a handful of counts. The CDR3 DNA follows: TGTGCCAGCAGCCATGCACTAGGCAAGGATACGCAGTATTTT. It yields the protein CASSHALGKDTQYF. The gene calls are TRBV3-1 and TRBJ2-3; possibly TRBD2 for D (5 bases). With 3 bases removed from V and 6 bases from J, the gap between germline ends came to 13 bases. The CDR3 length is 14 residues. CDR1 is LGHDT and CDR2 is YNNKEL in the germline V gene (reference sequence).

This clonotype came up many times. The chain couples TRBV27 to TRBJ2-1; possible D gene TRBD1, 5 bases. The CDR3 has 15 residues. V dropped 6 bases and J dropped 5 bases, with 17 bases sitting between them. Germline lookup yields CDR1 MNHEY and CDR2 SMNVEV (reference sequence). The CDR3 loop reads CASRRRGGIDNEQFF. CDR3 DNA: TGTGCCAGCAGGAGAAGGGGCGGTATCGACAATGAGCAGTTCTTC.

This clonotype was counted a few times. V gene TRBV6-5 combines with J gene TRBJ1-4; D remains unclear. There are 13 residues in the CDR3. V was pared by 4 bases and J by 5 bases, with 8 bases between. Germline-derived CDR1 and CDR2 are MNHEY and SVGAGI. The CDR3 loop reads CASSFRANEKLFF. The CDR3 nucleotides are TGTGCCAGCAGTTTCCGGGCCAATGAAAAACTGTTTTTT.

Regarding this clonotype: At one of its ends the junction is not consistent with the germline gene, which may arise from a read error. This sequence joins TRBV4-1 and TRBJ2-5, with D unclear. Germline V gene sequence: CDR1 MGHRA, CDR2 YSYEKL. The CDR3 spans 14 residues. CDR3 DNA: TGCGCCAGCAGCCAAGAAGAGGATGAAGAGATCCAGTACTTC. This encodes CASSQEEDEEIQYF.

The genes are TRBV3-1 and TRBJ2-7; 7 bases line up with TRBD2. This CDR3 contains 12 residues. V was pared by 5 bases and J by 6 bases, with 4 bases of the junction left unmatched. In germline, CDR1 is LGHDT, CDR2 YNNKEL (reference sequence). The chain's CDR3 is CASSKGLFEQYF. The CDR3 coding sequence is TGTGCCAGCAGCAAGGGACTATTCGAGCAGTACTTC.

The chain recombines TRBV7-9 with TRBJ1-5, with a possible D match to TRBD1 (5 bases). V was pared by 1 base and J by 0 bases, with 7 bases between. The CDR3 runs to 15 residues. CDR1 is SEHNR and CDR2 is FQNEAQ in the germline V gene (reference sequence). This CDR3 reads CASSLEGTSNQPQHF. For the CDR3, the DNA is TGTGCCAGCAGCTTAGAAGGGACTAGCAATCAGCCCCAGCATTTT. The full variable domain, in which reference TRBV7-9 and TRBJ1-5 provide the parts outside the CDR3, is DTGVSQNPRHKITKRGQNVTFRCDPISEHNRLYWYRQTLGQGPEFLTYFQNEAQLEKSRLLSDRFSAERPKGSFSTLEIQRTEQGDSAMYLCASSLEGTSNQPQHFGDGTRLSIL.

The chain is built from TRBV12-3 or TRBV12-4 and TRBJ2-3; 14 nucleotides match TRBD2. With V trimmed by 5 bases and J by 8 bases, 3 bases remained unmatched. The CDR3 consists of 14 residues. CDR3 loop: CASSPTSGGVTQYF. The CDR3 nucleotides read TGTGCCAGCAGTCCGACTAGCGGGGGGGTTACGCAGTATTTT.

This clonotype was seen more than once but under ten times. The chain carries TRBV4-1 and TRBJ1-2; no definite D call. Trimming took 1 base from V and 8 from J, leaving 20 bases between them. Looked up from germline, CDR1 is MGHRA and CDR2 is YSYEKL. This CDR3 region has 16 residues. The CDR3 bases are TGCGCCAGCAGCCAAGTCATGGCCCGGCTGAAGGGCGGCTACACCTTC. Its translation: CASSQVMARLKGGYTF.

The chain links TRBV7-3 to TRBJ2-7, with D possibly being TRBD1 or TRBD2 (5 bases each). The CDR3 covers 13 residues. Between the trimmed V and J ends, which lost 6 bases and 7 bases, there was a span of 16 bases. Germline V gene lookup returns CDR1 SGHTA and CDR2 FQGTGA. This CDR3 is CASRFGDLPEQYF. CDR3 DNA: TGTGCCAGCAGGTTTGGGGACCTTCCGGAGCAGTACTTC.

This clonotype was recorded a few times. V and J are TRBV7-6 and TRBJ2-2, with TRBD2 matching 13 bases. The CDR3 is 17 residues long. Germline V gives CDR1 SGHVS, CDR2 FNYEAQ. The V segment lost 6 bases and the J segment 5 bases; nucleotides outside the gene matches: 9. This chain's CDR3 is CASRPTTSGGSTGELFF. The CDR3 DNA is TGTGCCAGCAGACCCACGACTAGCGGGGGGAGTACCGGGGAGCTGTTTTTT.

V usage is TRBV18 and J usage is TRBJ2-1, with D unresolved. V was trimmed by 2 bases and J by 0 bases, leaving 11 bases between them. This CDR3 spans 16 amino acids. The V gene's germline CDR1 is KGHSH and CDR2 LQKENI. CDR3 residues: CASSPDRPSSYNEQFF. As DNA, the CDR3 is TGTGCCAGCTCACCAGATCGGCCGAGCTCCTACAATGAGCAGTTCTTC.

This clonotype was counted a few times. The V and J genes are TRBV19 and TRBJ2-3; no clear D gene. The CDR3 sequence is 13 residues long. CDR1 and CDR2 (germline): LNHDA, SQIVND (reference sequence). V lost 2 bases, J lost 6 bases, and 9 bases lay in between. CDR3 sequence (DNA): TGTGCCAGTAGTATAATTCCTCCCGATACGCAGTATTTT. Its protein is CASSIIPPDTQYF.

J is TRBJ1-1 and V is TRBV5-4; D not certain. CDR3 size: 16 residues. CDR1 SGHNT and CDR2 YYREEE come from the germline V gene (reference sequence). Trimming left V 3 bases short and J 0 bases short, with 15 bases between. CDR3 nucleotides: TGTGCCAGCAGCTCTGAGGGCCTTCCGATGAACACTGAAGCTTTCTTT. Its translation: CASSSEGLPMNTEAFF.

The V gene is TRBV12-3 or TRBV12-4, the J gene TRBJ2-1; D ambiguous. Trimming cost V 6 bases and J 5 bases, with 8 bases left between them. This CDR3 is built from 12 residues. CDR3: CASRPQHNEQFF. The CDR3, as DNA: TGTGCCAGCAGGCCGCAGCACAATGAGCAGTTCTTC.

CDR3: CASSQTGNNSPLHF. CDR3 sequence (DNA): TGTGCCAGCAGCCAAACAGGGAATAATTCACCCCTCCACTTT. This chain connects TRBV14 to TRBJ1-6, with TRBD1 as a possible D gene (6 bases). Germline lookup yields CDR1 SGHDN and CDR2 FVKESK. The V and J ends lost 2 bases and 5 bases respectively, with 7 bases between them. CDR3 length equals 14 residues.

This clonotype was detected a few times. This chain uses TRBV6-2 or TRBV6-3 with TRBJ2-2; 7 nucleotides agree with TRBD1. Germline assignment: CDR1 MNHEY and CDR2 SVGEGT. V lost 6 bases, J lost 6 bases, and 28 bases stayed unmatched. The CDR3 totals 21 residues. As DNA, the CDR3 is TGTGCCAGCAGCCGAAGTCCGGACAGGATCCTCATCGCGCGGCGTTCCGGGGAGCTGTTTTTT. Residues: CASSRSPDRILIARRSGELFF.